The 24 T cell receptor beta chains listed next were all sequenced from one sample in a study of graft-versus-host responses after intestinal transplantation. Their antigens are not known. Clones were read by immunoSEQ multiplex PCR, and TCRdb kept only the in-frame ones, dropping some. The table lists 85,000 to 100,000 clones, around 93% of them singletons. The sample in question was unstimulated CD4+ T cells sorted from spleen or lymph node cells, obtained before transplant. The receptors here all came from a human donor who was the organ donor for an intestinal transplant.

This chain uses TRBV19 with TRBJ1-5; TRBD1 agrees at 7 bases. The CDR3 is 15 residues long. The germline V gene has CDR1 LNHDA and CDR2 SQIVND (reference sequence). The V segment lost 5 bases and the J segment 4 bases; nucleotides outside the gene matches: 8. The CDR3 region has the DNA TGTGCCAGTAGTCGCCAGGGGGTGAGGAATCAGCCCCAGCATTTT. It translates to CASSRQGVRNQPQHF.

The CDR3 loop reads CASSSTGGGQPQHF. The DNA for the CDR3 is TGTGCCAGCAGCTCCACAGGGGGTGGTCAGCCCCAGCATTTT. This sequence joins TRBV6-6 and TRBJ1-5, with 8 nucleotides matching TRBD1. Trimming took 6 bases from V and 6 from J; bases not matched to a gene: 7. This CDR3 has 14 residues. Germline V CDR1 and CDR2: MNHNY, SVGAGI (reference sequence).

V and J are TRBV5-1 and TRBJ2-5; 7 positions match TRBD1. The end of the DNA fits TRBJ2-7 better, so the J call may be wrong. CDR1 and CDR2 from the germline V gene are SGHRS and YFSETQ. There are 13 residues in the CDR3. The CDR3 DNA is TGCGCCAGCAGCTTGTCAGGGGGCTACGAGCAGTACTTC. It specifies CASSLSGGYEQYF.

The CDR3 bases are TGTGCCAGCAGAACCGGACTAGCGGGTAACAATGAGCAGTTCTTC. This gives the protein CASRTGLAGNNEQFF. This chain links TRBV28 with TRBJ2-1, with 11 bases identical to TRBD2. J gave up 5 bases and V 6 bases, and 6 bases lay outside the gene matches. This CDR3 contains 15 residues. Germline V gene data show CDR1 as MDHEN and CDR2 as SYDVKM.

The rearrangement links TRBV5-1 to TRBJ2-5; 9 positions agree with TRBD1. This CDR3 contains 16 residues. CDR1 SGHRS and CDR2 YFSETQ come from the germline V gene. Losses at the gene ends were 0 bases for V and 6 bases for J; bases not matched to a gene: 9. CDR3 in DNA: TGCGCCAGCAGCTTGGCCCCAGGACAGGGGTCGAAGACCCAGTACTTC. Protein sequence: CASSLAPGQGSKTQYF. Drawing the rest from reference TRBV5-1 and TRBJ2-5, the complete variable domain is KAGVTQTPRYLIKTRGQQVTLSCSPISGHRSVSWYQQTPGQGLQFLFEYFSETQRNKGNFPGRFSGRQFSNSRSEMNVSTLELGDSALYLCASSLAPGQGSKTQYFGPGTRLLVL.

This chain uses TRBV27 with TRBJ2-5; D is perhaps TRBD1 (6 bases). The tail of the sequence fits TRBJ2-7 better, so the J call may be wrong. CDR1 MNHEY and CDR2 SMNVEV come from the germline V gene (reference sequence). There are 14 residues in the CDR3. The DNA for the CDR3 is TGTGCCAGCAGTCGGTGGGCAGGGGCCTACGAGCAGTACTTC. Translating gives CASSRWAGAYEQYF.

V is TRBV9 and J is TRBJ2-7, with 12 positions matching TRBD1. There are 17 residues in the CDR3. CDR1 and CDR2 (germline): SGDLS, YYNGEE. Losses at the gene ends were 4 bases for V and 6 bases for J; bases not matched to a gene: 14. CDR3 nucleotide sequence: TGTGCCAGCAGCCCGAGGGACAGGGGGCATTACGTGATCGAGCAGTACTTC. It yields the protein CASSPRDRGHYVIEQYF. The full variable domain, its missing parts supplied by reference TRBV9 and TRBJ2-7, is DSGVTQTPKHLITATGQRVTLRCSPRSGDLSVYWYQQSLDQGLQFLIQYYNGEERAKGNILERFSAQQFPDLHSELNLSSLELGDSALYFCASSPRDRGHYVIEQYFGPGTRLTVT.

The chain employs TRBV21-1 and TRBJ1-1; the D call of TRBD1 is as the table states it, not checked on the DNA. TRBV21-1 is tagged as a pseudogene. CDR3 length equals 14 residues. CDR3 loop: CASIGKGRGTEAFF. The CDR3 region has the DNA TGTGCCAGCATTGGGAAGGGGCGCGGCACTGAAGCTTTCTTT.

CDR3 in DNA: TGTGCCAGCAGCACACAGGGATTGGGCAATCAGCCCCAGCATTTT. It specifies CASSTQGLGNQPQHF. The chain has TRBV28 and TRBJ1-5; a possible D gene is TRBD1 (6 bases). In germline, CDR1 is MDHEN, CDR2 SYDVKM. V gave up 6 bases and J gave up 2 bases, with 14 bases separating them. The CDR3 is 15 amino acids.

The J gene is TRBJ1-6, the V gene TRBV7-9; 7 nucleotides align to TRBD1. This CDR3 is built from 15 residues. V lost 6 bases, J lost 5 bases, and 7 bases stayed unmatched. CDR1 SEHNR and CDR2 FQNEAQ come from the germline V gene (reference sequence). CDR3 loop: CASREGGGNNSPLHF. The CDR3 region has the DNA TGTGCCAGCAGAGAAGGGGGCGGGAATAATTCACCCCTCCACTTT.

The chain joins TRBV15 to TRBJ2-5, with a possible D match to TRBD1 (6 bases). Germline CDR1 reads LNHNV; CDR2 reads YYDKDF (reference sequence). There are 13 residues in the CDR3. The V gene lost 3 bases and the J gene lost 5 bases, with 10 bases spanning the gap. The CDR3 loop is CATSRTGWETQYF. DNA of the CDR3: TGTGCCACCAGCAGGACAGGCTGGGAGACCCAGTACTTC. The full variable domain, with the rest looked up from reference TRBV15 and TRBJ2-5, is DAMVIQNPRYQVTQFGKPVTLSCSQTLNHNVMYWYQQKSSQAPKLLFHYYDKDFNNEADTPDNFQSRRPNTSFCFLDIRSPGLGDTAMYLCATSRTGWETQYFGPGTRLLVL.

This clone appeared once. The chain recombines TRBV5-1 with TRBJ2-7; D remains ambiguous. Germline V gene sequence: CDR1 SGHRS, CDR2 YFSETQ. CDR3 length: 12 amino acids. Trimming left V 1 base short and J 2 bases short, with 4 bases between. For the CDR3, the DNA is TGCGCCAGCAGCTTGCCCGCCTACGAGCAGTACTTC. Its translation: CASSLPAYEQYF.

The genes are TRBV25-1 and TRBJ2-5, with D possibly matching TRBD1 (5 bases). The CDR3 covers 14 residues. CDR1 is MGHDK and CDR2 is SYGVNS in the germline V gene. Trimming took 1 base from V and 4 from J, leaving 10 bases between them. The CDR3 region has the DNA TGTGCCAGCAGTGAATGGGGCCCCCCAGAGACCCAGTACTTC. Translating gives CASSEWGPPETQYF.

The chain combines TRBV18 with TRBJ1-5; D is perhaps TRBD1 (5 bases). V was pared by 3 bases and J by 7 bases, with 16 bases between. CDR3 size: 15 residues. The germline CDR1 and CDR2 sequences are KGHSH and LQKENI. CDR3: CASSPLEGSQQPQHF. The CDR3 DNA sequence: TGTGCCAGCTCACCGCTGGAGGGGTCTCAGCAGCCCCAGCATTTT. The variable domain in full, completed from reference TRBV18 and TRBJ1-5, reads NAGVMQNPRHLVRRRGQEARLRCSPMKGHSHVYWYRQLPEEGLKFMVYLQKENIIDESGMPKERFSAEFPKEGPSILRIQQVVRGDSAAYFCASSPLEGSQQPQHFGDGTRLSIL.

Only one count was recorded for this clone. J is TRBJ1-1 and V is TRBV19; TRBD1 matches 8 bases. The germline V gene has CDR1 LNHDA and CDR2 SQIVND (reference sequence). Trimming cost V 4 bases and J 5 bases; bases outside gene matches: 6. The CDR3 has 14 amino acids. The CDR3 nucleotides are TGTGCCAGTAGTACCTCGACAGGGGAAACTGAAGCTTTCTTT. As protein: CASSTSTGETEAFF.

The rearrangement links TRBV19 to TRBJ2-7; 10 bases are a match to TRBD1. V lost 4 bases to trimming and J lost 3 bases; unmatched junction nucleotides: 6. The CDR3 extends over 15 amino acids. Germline assignment: CDR1 LNHDA and CDR2 SQIVND (reference sequence). CDR3 DNA: TGTGCCAGTAGTACCGACAGGGGGCGTTACTACGAGCAGTACTTC. The encoded protein is CASSTDRGRYYEQYF.

The chain recombines TRBV5-1 with TRBJ2-5, with 9 bases matching TRBD1. V was pared by 4 bases and J by 1 base, with 5 bases of the junction left unmatched. The CDR3 consists of 15 residues. The V gene's germline CDR1 is SGHRS and CDR2 YFSETQ. The CDR3 region is CASSKGQGIQETQYF. DNA for the CDR3: TGCGCCAGCAGCAAGGGACAGGGAATCCAAGAGACCCAGTACTTC.

The chain recombines TRBV2 with TRBJ1-2; the D is unclear. In germline, CDR1 is SNHLY, CDR2 FYNNEI. The CDR3 runs to 14 residues. The V end was cut by 4 bases, the J end by 4 bases, with 13 bases between. CDR3 loop: CASSVQVPAYGYTF. The DNA of the CDR3 is TGTGCCAGCAGTGTGCAGGTTCCTGCCTATGGCTACACCTTC. The full variable domain, in which reference TRBV2 and TRBJ1-2 provide the parts outside the CDR3, is EPEVTQTPSHQVTQMGQEVILRCVPISNHLYFYWYRQILGQKVEFLVSFYNNEISEKSEIFDDQFSVERPDGSNFTLKIRSTKLEDSAMYFCASSVQVPAYGYTFGSGTRLTVV.

V usage is TRBV5-1 and J usage is TRBJ2-5; D perhaps matches TRBD2 (6 bases). There are 15 residues in the CDR3. Germline-derived CDR1 and CDR2 are SGHRS and YFSETQ. Trimming took off 0 bases at V and 1 base at J, with 10 bases between the two ends. CDR3 loop: CASSLALALQETQYF. CDR3 in DNA: TGCGCCAGCAGCTTGGCTCTAGCGCTCCAAGAGACCCAGTACTTC.

This chain joins TRBV5-1 and TRBJ2-5, with unresolved D. The germline V gene encodes CDR1 SGHRS and CDR2 YFSETQ. This CDR3 is 13 amino acids long. V lost 4 bases and J 1 base, leaving 8 bases between the germline ends. The CDR3: CASSPSGQETQYF. The CDR3 DNA reads TGCGCCAGCAGCCCCTCCGGCCAAGAGACCCAGTACTTC.

The chain is built from TRBV7-2 and TRBJ2-1, with 9 bases lining up with TRBD2. The CDR3 runs 14 residues. Germline-derived CDR1 and CDR2 are SGHTA and FQGNSA. V lost 1 base, J lost 15 bases, and 10 bases stayed unmatched. DNA of the CDR3: TGTGCCAGCAGCTTAGGCCCTAGCGGGATTGACGTGTTCTTC. Its translation: CASSLGPSGIDVFF.

The chain joins TRBV7-8 to TRBJ2-2; 11 bases match TRBD1. J lost 4 bases, V lost 0 bases, and 4 bases had no gene match. Germline V gene sequence: CDR1 SGHVS, CDR2 FQNEAQ. The CDR3 sequence is 17 residues long. This CDR3 is CASSLAVGTGGTGELFF. CDR3 DNA sequence: TGTGCCAGCAGCTTAGCGGTCGGGACAGGGGGCACCGGGGAGCTGTTTTTT. The full variable domain, with the rest looked up from reference TRBV7-8 and TRBJ2-2, is GAGVSQSPRYKVAKRGQDVALRCDPISGHVSLFWYQQALGQGPEFLTYFQNEAQLDKSGLPSDRFFAERPEGSVSTLKIQRTQQEDSAVYLCASSLAVGTGGTGELFFGEGSRLTVL.

The genes are TRBV2 and TRBJ1-2; no definite D call. CDR3 length: 13 residues. With 8 bases removed from V and 8 bases from J, the gap between germline ends came to 18 bases. CDR1 SNHLY and CDR2 FYNNEI come from the germline V gene. CDR3 sequence (DNA): TGTGCCAGCCAAACCGGGTACAAAAACGGCTACACCTTC. Its protein is CASQTGYKNGYTF.

This clone was detected only once. In DNA, the CDR3 is TGCAGTGCCGATAGGGGTACGCAGTATTTT. It codes for CSADRGTQYF. V is TRBV20-1 and J is TRBJ2-3; tentatively, D is TRBD1 (5 bases). This CDR3 is 10 amino acids long. Germline CDR1 DFQATT, CDR2 SNEGSKA (reference sequence). V shed 6 bases and J shed 8 bases, with 9 bases lying between them.